This entry concerns a single TCR beta chain. TCRdb reprocessed the RT-PCR reads with MiXCR, giving one entry per CDR3 protein. Of fewer than 800,000 distinct CDR3 sequences in the sample, about 14% were seen once. The CDR3 has 14 amino acids. V was shortened by 9 bases and J by 4 bases, with 18 bases between the two germline ends. Germline assignment: CDR1 KGHDR and CDR2 SFDVKD. This TCR was recovered from a female donor in good health, serving as a healthy control. V and J are TRBV24-1 and TRBJ2-7; TRBD1 is a possible D gene (5 bases). Sequences were obtained from memory CD4+ T cells from blood. CDR3 in amino acids: CATGASEPHYEQYF. CDR3 DNA: TGTGCCACCGGGGCCTCCGAACCCCATTACGAGCAGTACTTC.